This T cell receptor (beta chain) was identified in a study of identical twins. This clonotype was seen ten or more times. Its antigen is not identified. Study results and caveats: Excess sharing by twins proved weaker in beta out-of-frame sequences.

TCRdb re-analysed the 5' RACE reads in MiXCR, keeping a single row per CDR3 protein. The table includes approximately 210,000 distinct CDR3 sequences, 5% to 7% detected once. This CDR3 has 15 amino acids. V was pared by 5 bases and J by 4 bases, with 6 bases of the junction left unmatched. The germline V gene has CDR1 SGHAT and CDR2 FQNNGV. The data also belong to a second study, concerning T cells expressing NK-cell markers.

The TCR comes from a woman aged 18-30 years in good health. The sequenced sample consisted of CD8+ T cells sorted from blood. J is TRBJ2-7 and V is TRBV11-2, with TRBD1 matching over 12 bases. The CDR3 region is CASSLGTGGAYEQYF. The CDR3 DNA sequence: TGTGCCAGCAGCCTAGGGACAGGGGGCGCATACGAGCAGTACTTC. The whole variable domain, filled in from reference TRBV11-2 and TRBJ2-7, reads EAGVAQSPRYKIIEKRQSVAFWCNPISGHATLYWYQQILGQGPKLLIQFQNNGVVDDSQLPKDRFSAERLKGVDSTLKIQPAKLEDSAVYLCASSLGTGGAYEQYFGPGTRLTVT.